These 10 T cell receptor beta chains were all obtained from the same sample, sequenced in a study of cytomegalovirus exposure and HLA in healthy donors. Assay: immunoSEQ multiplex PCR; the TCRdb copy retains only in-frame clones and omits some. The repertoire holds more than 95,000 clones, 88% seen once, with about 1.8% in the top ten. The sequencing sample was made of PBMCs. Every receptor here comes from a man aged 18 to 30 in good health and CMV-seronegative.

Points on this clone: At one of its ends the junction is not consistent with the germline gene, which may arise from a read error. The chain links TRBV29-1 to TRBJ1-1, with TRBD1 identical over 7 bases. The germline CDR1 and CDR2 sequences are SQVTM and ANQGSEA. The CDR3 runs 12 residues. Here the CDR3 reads CSTPGQNAEAFF. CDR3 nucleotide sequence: TGCAGCACGCCGGGACAGAACGCTGAAGCTTTCTTT.

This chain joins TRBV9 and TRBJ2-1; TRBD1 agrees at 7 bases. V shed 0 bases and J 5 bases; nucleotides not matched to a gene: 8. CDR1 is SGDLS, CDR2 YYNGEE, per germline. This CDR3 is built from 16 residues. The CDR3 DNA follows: TGTGCCAGCAGCGTAGCTACGGGACAGATAAACAATGAGCAGTTCTTC. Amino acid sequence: CASSVATGQINNEQFF.

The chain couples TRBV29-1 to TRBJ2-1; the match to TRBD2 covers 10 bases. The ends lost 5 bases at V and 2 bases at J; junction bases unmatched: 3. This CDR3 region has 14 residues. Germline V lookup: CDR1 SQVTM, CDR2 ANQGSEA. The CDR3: CSVSGGEAYNEQFF. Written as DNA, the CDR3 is TGCAGCGTTAGCGGGGGGGAAGCCTACAATGAGCAGTTCTTC.

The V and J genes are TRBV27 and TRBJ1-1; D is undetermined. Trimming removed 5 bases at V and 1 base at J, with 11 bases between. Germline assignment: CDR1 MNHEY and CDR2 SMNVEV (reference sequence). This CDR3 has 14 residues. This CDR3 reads CASSLLTQNTEAFF. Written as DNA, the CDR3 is TGTGCCAGCAGTCTACTAACACAGAACACTGAAGCTTTCTTT.

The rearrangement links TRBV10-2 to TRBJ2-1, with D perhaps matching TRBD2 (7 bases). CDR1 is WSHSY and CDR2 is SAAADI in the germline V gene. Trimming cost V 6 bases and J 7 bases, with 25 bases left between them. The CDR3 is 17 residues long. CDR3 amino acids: CASRGGGRVLLGNEQFF. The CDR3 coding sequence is TGCGCCAGCAGGGGAGGGGGACGGGTTTTATTGGGTAATGAGCAGTTCTTC.

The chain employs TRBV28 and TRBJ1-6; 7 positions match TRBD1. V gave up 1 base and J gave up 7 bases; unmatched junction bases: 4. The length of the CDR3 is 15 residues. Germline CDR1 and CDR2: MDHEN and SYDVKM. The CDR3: CASSLYGTANSPLHF. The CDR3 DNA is TGTGCCAGCAGTTTATACGGGACAGCAAATTCACCCCTCCACTTT. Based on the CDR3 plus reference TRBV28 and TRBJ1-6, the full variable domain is DVKVTQSSRYLVKRTGEKVFLECVQDMDHENMFWYRQDPGLGLRLIYFSYDVKMKEKGDIPEGYSVSREKKERFSLILESASTNQTSMYLCASSLYGTANSPLHFGNGTRLTVT.

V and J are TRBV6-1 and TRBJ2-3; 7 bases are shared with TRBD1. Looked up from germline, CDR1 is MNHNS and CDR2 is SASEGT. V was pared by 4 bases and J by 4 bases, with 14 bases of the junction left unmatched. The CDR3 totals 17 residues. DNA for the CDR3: TGTGCCAGCAGTGTGTATCGTCGGCAGGGGGTCCCAGATACGCAGTATTTT. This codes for CASSVYRRQGVPDTQYF.

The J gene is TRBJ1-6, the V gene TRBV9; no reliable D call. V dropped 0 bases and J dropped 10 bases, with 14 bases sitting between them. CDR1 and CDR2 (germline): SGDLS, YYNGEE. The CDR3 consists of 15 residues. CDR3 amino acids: CASSVEGVGLSPLHF. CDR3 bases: TGTGCCAGCAGCGTAGAGGGAGTCGGGTTATCACCCCTCCACTTT.

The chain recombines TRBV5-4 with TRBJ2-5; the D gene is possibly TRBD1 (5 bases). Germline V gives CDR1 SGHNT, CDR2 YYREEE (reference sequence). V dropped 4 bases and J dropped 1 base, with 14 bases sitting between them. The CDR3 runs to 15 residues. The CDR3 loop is CASSRYDSVQETQYF. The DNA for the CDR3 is TGTGCCAGCAGCCGTTACGACAGTGTCCAAGAGACCCAGTACTTC.

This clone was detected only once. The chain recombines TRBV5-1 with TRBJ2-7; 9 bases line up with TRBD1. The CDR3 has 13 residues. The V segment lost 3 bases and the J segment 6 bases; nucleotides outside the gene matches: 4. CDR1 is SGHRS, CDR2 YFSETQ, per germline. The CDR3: CASSWGQGGEQYF. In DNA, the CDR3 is TGCGCCAGCAGCTGGGGACAGGGCGGCGAGCAGTACTTC.